Here is one T cell receptor beta chain with its context. Its antigen remains unidentified. The data originate from a study of T cell responses to AZD1222 COVID-19 vaccine. The CDR3 totals 14 residues. V lost 2 bases to trimming and J lost 8 bases, with 15 bases between them. Germline CDR1 MGHRA, CDR2 YSYEKL. Study-level points and caveats: Baseline serostatus was positive in only a handful of AZD1222 recipients.

Second-dose groups at about 4 or about 12 weeks were pooled. Measured with immunoSEQ multiplex PCR; TCRdb has only the in-frame clones, and not every one. The data hold approximately 150,000 clones, with approximately 94% observed a single time. The chain has TRBV4-1 and TRBJ1-2, with a possible D match to TRBD1 (6 bases). The origin of this receptor is an adult who received the AZD1222 COVID-19 vaccine. The specimen was peripheral blood, collected 28 days after the second AZD1222 dose. CDR3 region: CASSQFYRVQGYTF. For the CDR3, the DNA is TGCGCCAGCAGCCAATTTTACAGGGTTCAGGGCTACACCTTC.